One and the same sample provided the 14 T cell receptor beta chains below, sequenced in a study of OX40 agonist ivuxolimab in advanced cancers. The repertoire was sequenced with immunoSEQ multiplex PCR; TCRdb's copy has only in-frame clones and lacks some. The table lists about 35,000 clones, 92% of them singletons. The specimen comprised CD4+ or CD8+ T cells sorted from blood, sampled in a trial of the OX40 agonist ivuxolimab. These receptors were collected from an adult with an advanced solid tumor such as melanoma, head and neck, liver or kidney cancer.

The rearrangement uses TRBV28 and TRBJ2-1, with 9 bases fitting TRBD1. Germline V CDR1 and CDR2: MDHEN, SYDVKM. CDR3 length: 15 residues. The V and J ends lost 6 bases and 3 bases, in that order; junction bases with no gene match: 6. The CDR3 DNA reads as TGTGCCAGCAGCCTGGACAGGGGAAACTACAATGAGCAGTTCTTC. Amino acids: CASSLDRGNYNEQFF. The full variable domain, rest sourced from reference TRBV28 and TRBJ2-1, is DVKVTQSSRYLVKRTGEKVFLECVQDMDHENMFWYRQDPGLGLRLIYFSYDVKMKEKGDIPEGYSVSREKKERFSLILESASTNQTSMYLCASSLDRGNYNEQFFGPGTRLTVL.

The DNA of the CDR3 is TGTGCCAGTAGTATAGATCTCGGACTAGCGGGATTCCAAGAGACCCAGTACTTC. Translation gives CASSIDLGLAGFQETQYF. The V gene is TRBV19, the J gene TRBJ2-5; 12 bases are a match to TRBD2. The CDR3 length is 18 residues. Germline lookup yields CDR1 LNHDA and CDR2 SQIVND (reference sequence). J lost 1 base, V lost 0 bases, and 6 bases had no gene match.

This chain joins TRBV28 and TRBJ2-1; D assignment may be TRBD1 or TRBD2 (7 bases each). V was pared by 6 bases and J by 7 bases, with 25 bases between. This CDR3 contains 17 residues. In germline, CDR1 is MDHEN, CDR2 SYDVKM. The CDR3 spells CASSPLLGGRGVNEQFF. The CDR3 bases are TGTGCCAGCAGCCCCCTGTTAGGGGGCCGGGGGGTTAATGAGCAGTTCTTC.

The rearrangement joins TRBV13 to TRBJ2-5; D might be TRBD1 (5 bases). The CDR3 extends over 13 amino acids. Trimming pared 5 bases from V and 6 bases from J, leaving 13 bases between. Germline CDR1 is PRHDT and CDR2 is FYEKMQ (reference sequence). The CDR3 DNA reads as TGTGCCAGCAGCAAAGGACATGAAAAGACCCAGTACTTC. It encodes CASSKGHEKTQYF.

The chain employs TRBV5-4 and TRBJ2-6; D remains ambiguous. The germline V and J ends were trimmed by 0 bases and 0 bases, with 7 bases remaining between them. The germline V gene has CDR1 SGHNT and CDR2 YYREEE (reference sequence). The CDR3 loop spans 16 amino acids. The CDR3 region has the DNA TGTGCCAGCAGCTTGGACCGTAGCTCTGGGGCCAACGTCCTGACTTTC. Amino acid sequence: CASSLDRSSGANVLTF.

The chain uses TRBV9 and TRBJ2-1; perhaps TRBD2 as D (5 bases). Germline V gives CDR1 SGDLS, CDR2 YYNGEE. The length of the CDR3 is 16 residues. The ends were cut back, 0 bases at V and 0 bases at J, with 10 bases in the middle. The CDR3, as DNA: TGTGCCAGCAGCGTAGATCCCGGGAACTCCTACAATGAGCAGTTCTTC. Protein sequence: CASSVDPGNSYNEQFF.

V and J are TRBV10-3 and TRBJ2-2; D not certain. CDR3 length equals 15 residues. CDR1 and CDR2 from the germline V gene are ENHRY and SYGVKD. The V end was cut by 8 bases, the J end by 2 bases, with 15 bases between. This chain's CDR3 is CAICPTGSNTGELFF. CDR3 nucleotide sequence: TGTGCCATCTGTCCGACCGGCAGTAACACCGGGGAGCTGTTTTTT.

V is TRBV5-5 and J is TRBJ1-4; D perhaps matches TRBD1 (5 bases). Looked up from germline, CDR1 is SGHKS and CDR2 is YYEKEE (reference sequence). The CDR3 contains 14 residues. Trimming removed 1 base from V and 7 bases from J, with 11 bases in between. The CDR3 spells CASSLWGEFEKLFF. The CDR3 coding sequence is TGTGCCAGCAGCTTGTGGGGGGAGTTTGAAAAACTGTTTTTT.

V is TRBV7-6 and J is TRBJ2-5; unclear D gene. V was shortened by 4 bases and J by 1 base, with 13 bases between the two germline ends. The CDR3 runs 15 residues. Germline assignment: CDR1 SGHVS and CDR2 FNYEAQ. CDR3 residues: CASSSHAIPQETQYF. The CDR3 DNA follows: TGTGCCAGCAGCTCACATGCAATTCCCCAAGAGACCCAGTACTTC.

The chain has TRBV4-1 and TRBJ1-5, with D perhaps matching TRBD1 (5 bases). The V gene lost 8 bases and the J gene lost 5 bases, with 19 bases spanning the gap. The CDR3 is 15 residues long. Germline assignment: CDR1 MGHRA and CDR2 YSYEKL. CDR3 in amino acids: CASSYQGAGDQPQHF. CDR3 in DNA: TGCGCCAGCTCCTACCAGGGTGCGGGGGATCAGCCCCAGCATTTT.

The chain is built from TRBV27 and TRBJ1-5; D unresolved. The germline V gene has CDR1 MNHEY and CDR2 SMNVEV (reference sequence). The CDR3 is made up of 13 amino acids. V was shortened by 5 bases and J by 5 bases, with 10 bases between the two germline ends. The CDR3 nucleotides read TGTGCCAGCAGTCCGGAGGTGGATCAGCCCCAGCATTTT. Its translation: CASSPEVDQPQHF.

The chain couples TRBV7-9 to TRBJ2-5; a possible D gene is TRBD1 (6 bases). Germline CDR1 reads SEHNR; CDR2 reads FQNEAQ (reference sequence). The ends were cut back, 1 base at V and 5 bases at J, with 11 bases in the middle. CDR3 length: 14 amino acids. CDR3 amino acids: CASSLEGGYETQYF. CDR3 in DNA: TGTGCCAGCAGCTTAGAAGGGGGATACGAGACCCAGTACTTC.

This chain uses TRBV7-8 with TRBJ2-7; D is undetermined. Germline loops: CDR1 SGHVS, CDR2 FQNEAQ. The CDR3 is made up of 14 amino acids. The V end was cut by 1 base, the J end by 2 bases, with 9 bases between. Here the CDR3 DNA reads TGTGCCAGCAGCTTAGACCCCGCGACCTACGAGCAGTACTTC. This sequence encodes CASSLDPATYEQYF.

This chain joins TRBV20-1 and TRBJ2-1, with D hard to call. Germline assignment: CDR1 DFQATT and CDR2 SNEGSKA (reference sequence). The germline V and J ends were trimmed by 7 bases and 9 bases, with 13 bases remaining between them. This CDR3 spans 11 amino acids. The CDR3 here is CSVGPMSEQFF. CDR3 bases: TGCAGTGTTGGGCCGATGAGTGAGCAGTTCTTC.